Following are 28 T cell receptor beta chains from one sample sequenced in a study of T cells in Graves' hyperthyroidism and ophthalmopathy. RNA transcripts yielded amplified TCR beta CDR3 regions. HTBI primers were the set used in a first-round RT-PCR of the TCR CDR3. From the multiplex PCR reads, TCRdb called clonotypes with MiXCR, one entry per CDR3 protein. The sample yields 600,000 to 850,000 distinct CDR3 sequences, about 17% seen once. Source material: blood. The source of these receptors is a woman between 45 and 60 years old with Graves' hyperthyroidism that later progressed to Graves' ophthalmopathy.

This clonotype was recorded at least ten times. V and J are TRBV11-2 and TRBJ2-3; 8 bases are shared with TRBD1. Germline CDR1 reads SGHAT; CDR2 reads FQNNGV. Unmatched junction bases numbered 11, after V lost 0 bases and J lost 0 bases. This CDR3 is 19 amino acids long. The CDR3 sequence: CASSLDMAGGGFSTDTQYF. For the CDR3, the DNA is TGTGCCAGCAGCTTAGATATGGCAGGGGGCGGATTCAGCACAGATACGCAGTATTTT.

This clonotype showed up many times. The chain recombines TRBV9 with TRBJ2-7, with D maybe TRBD2 (5 bases). The germline gives CDR1 SGDLS, CDR2 YYNGEE. The CDR3 length is 12 residues. Trimming took 4 bases from V and 6 from J, leaving 11 bases between them. The CDR3, as DNA: TGTGCCAGCAGCCTCGGGGATCGCGAGCAGTACTTC. This encodes CASSLGDREQYF.

The V gene is TRBV25-1, the J gene TRBJ2-7; D might be TRBD2 (7 bases). The CDR3 contains 15 residues. The germline CDR1 and CDR2 sequences are MGHDK and SYGVNS. The germline V and J ends were trimmed by 1 base and 5 bases, with 15 bases remaining between them. The CDR3 bases are TGTGCCAGCAGTGAATTGGATGGGGGGGCCCACGAGCAGTACTTC. It is translated as CASSELDGGAHEQYF.

The CDR3 spells CASSLAFLDRGKTYEQYF. CDR3 DNA sequence: TGTGCCAGCAGCTTAGCGTTCTTGGACAGGGGTAAAACCTACGAGCAGTACTTC. The chain is built from TRBV7-8 and TRBJ2-7; 9 bases are a match to TRBD1. With V trimmed by 0 bases and J by 2 bases, 11 bases remained unmatched. Germline lookup yields CDR1 SGHVS and CDR2 FQNEAQ. The CDR3 sequence is 18 residues long. Based on the CDR3 plus reference TRBV7-8 and TRBJ2-7, the full variable domain is GAGVSQSPRYKVAKRGQDVALRCDPISGHVSLFWYQQALGQGPEFLTYFQNEAQLDKSGLPSDRFFAERPEGSVSTLKIQRTQQEDSAVYLCASSLAFLDRGKTYEQYFGPGTRLTVT.

The chain combines TRBV6-1 with TRBJ1-5; no clear D gene. Germline V gene sequence: CDR1 MNHNS, CDR2 SASEGT. The V and J ends lost 5 bases and 0 bases respectively, with 20 bases between them. The CDR3 is 18 amino acids. The CDR3 region has the DNA TGTGCCAGCAGTTCACCTGAGAGGGAGGTATTTAGCAATCAGCCCCAGCATTTT. Translated, it gives CASSSPEREVFSNQPQHF.

The chain recombines TRBV20-1 with TRBJ2-5, with D uncertain. CDR1 and CDR2 from the germline V gene are DFQATT and SNEGSKA (reference sequence). This CDR3 spans 11 amino acids. The germline V and J ends were trimmed by 3 bases and 3 bases, with 5 bases remaining between them. CDR3 DNA sequence: TGCAGTGCTAGGCAGGAAGAGACCCAGTACTTC. It is translated as CSARQEETQYF.

In this sample, this clonotype turned up a few times. The V gene is TRBV27, the J gene TRBJ1-1; D might be TRBD1 (5 bases). The germline V gene encodes CDR1 MNHEY and CDR2 SMNVEV (reference sequence). The CDR3 is 13 residues long. The V end was cut by 8 bases, the J end by 5 bases, with 15 bases between. The CDR3 DNA reads TGTGCCAGCTACGGGGGGGGAGTTACTGAAGCTTTCTTT. It specifies CASYGGGVTEAFF.

The chain links TRBV18 to TRBJ2-2, with no clear D. V was shortened by 8 bases and J by 5 bases, with 18 bases between the two germline ends. This CDR3 contains 15 residues. Germline V gene lookup returns CDR1 KGHSH and CDR2 LQKENI. The CDR3 protein is CASPSEVAATGELFF. The CDR3, as DNA: TGTGCCAGCCCAAGTGAGGTTGCGGCAACCGGGGAGCTGTTTTTT. Combining the CDR3 with reference TRBV18 and TRBJ2-2 gives the whole variable domain NAGVMQNPRHLVRRRGQEARLRCSPMKGHSHVYWYRQLPEEGLKFMVYLQKENIIDESGMPKERFSAEFPKEGPSILRIQQVVRGDSAAYFCASPSEVAATGELFFGEGSRLTVL.

This clonotype has only a few counts. This rearrangement joins TRBV10-3 to TRBJ2-5; 8 nucleotides agree with TRBD2. CDR1 is ENHRY and CDR2 is SYGVKD in the germline V gene. There are 14 residues in the CDR3. J gave up 2 bases and V 6 bases, and 5 bases lay outside the gene matches. This chain's CDR3 is CAIRSGGWQETQYF. The DNA for the CDR3 is TGTGCCATCAGGAGCGGGGGATGGCAAGAGACCCAGTACTTC.

The chain links TRBV6-1 to TRBJ2-6, with 10 nucleotides matching TRBD1. V was clipped by 6 bases and J by 2 bases; unmatched bases: 7. CDR3 length: 17 amino acids. Looked up from germline, CDR1 is MNHNS and CDR2 is SASEGT. In DNA form, the CDR3 reads TGTGCCAGCAGGCTGACAGGGGGCGGAGCTGGGGCCAACGTCCTGACTTTC. This translates into CASRLTGGGAGANVLTF.

The V call is TRBV6-1, the J call TRBJ2-5; TRBD2 matches 11 bases. Trimming removed 5 bases from V and 3 bases from J; junction bases left unmatched: 5. This CDR3 comprises 15 residues. In germline, CDR1 is MNHNS, CDR2 SASEGT. CDR3 loop: CASSITSGGKETQYF. CDR3 bases: TGTGCCAGCAGTATAACTAGCGGGGGTAAAGAGACCCAGTACTTC.

The V call is TRBV5-6, the J call TRBJ1-2, with D possibly matching TRBD1 (5 bases). The CDR3 is made up of 12 amino acids. Germline values: CDR1 SGHDT, CDR2 YYEEEE. With 4 bases removed from V and 8 bases from J, the gap between germline ends came to 12 bases. Here the CDR3 reads CASSLREFGYTF. CDR3 in DNA: TGTGCCAGCAGCCTCAGGGAGTTCGGCTACACCTTC.

The rearrangement links TRBV27 to TRBJ1-2; D is uncertain. V was clipped by 8 bases and J by 7 bases, with 14 bases between them. This CDR3 comprises 12 residues. In germline, CDR1 is MNHEY, CDR2 SMNVEV (reference sequence). CDR3 loop: CASGSGGGGYTF. CDR3 coding DNA: TGTGCCAGCGGCTCAGGAGGCGGTGGCTACACCTTC.

This chain uses TRBV20-1 with TRBJ1-2, with TRBD1 as a possible D gene (6 bases). CDR3 size: 15 residues. Per the germline V gene, CDR1 is DFQATT and CDR2 is SNEGSKA (reference sequence). With 0 bases removed from V and 3 bases from J, the gap between germline ends came to 14 bases. The CDR3 is CSAREDGGADYGYTF. CDR3 sequence (DNA): TGCAGTGCTAGAGAGGACGGGGGCGCTGACTATGGCTACACCTTC.

V and J are TRBV27 and TRBJ1-6; D may be TRBD1 (5 bases). The CDR3 is 15 residues long. Germline CDR1 reads MNHEY; CDR2 reads SMNVEV (reference sequence). V shed 2 bases and J shed 8 bases, with 13 bases lying between them. CDR3 loop: CASSLGYEGHSPLHF. CDR3 DNA: TGTGCCAGCAGTTTAGGGTATGAGGGGCATTCACCCCTCCACTTT.

This clonotype was found many times. J is TRBJ1-1 and V is TRBV5-4; D perhaps matches TRBD1 (6 bases). V lost 0 bases and J lost 8, with 14 bases in between. Germline assignment: CDR1 SGHNT and CDR2 YYREEE (reference sequence). The CDR3 spans 14 residues. In nucleotides, the CDR3 is TGTGCCAGCAGCTTGGGGATTGCGGACAGAGAAGCTTTCTTT. Encoded protein: CASSLGIADREAFF.

There are a few counts of this clonotype. This sequence joins TRBV5-4 and TRBJ1-4; TRBD1 aligns across 8 bases. Germline V gene data show CDR1 as SGHNT and CDR2 as YYREEE (reference sequence). J was trimmed by 5 bases and V by 3 bases; bases with no gene match: 9. This CDR3 is 16 amino acids long. The CDR3 sequence: CASSSVSGTGNEKLFF. In DNA, the CDR3 is TGTGCCAGCAGCTCGGTATCGGGGACAGGCAATGAAAAACTGTTTTTT. Full variable domain (remainder filled in from reference TRBV5-4 and TRBJ1-4): ETGVTQSPTHLIKTRGQQVTLRCSSQSGHNTVSWYQQALGQGPQFIFQYYREEENGRGNFPPRFSGLQFPNYSSELNVNALELDDSALYLCASSSVSGTGNEKLFFGSGTQLSVL.

Ten or more counts support this clonotype. The chain is built from TRBV3-1 and TRBJ1-5, with D unresolved. V lost 0 bases, J lost 6 bases, and 12 bases lay in between. The CDR3 contains 15 residues. Germline V lookup: CDR1 LGHDT, CDR2 YNNKEL (reference sequence). CDR3 in DNA: TGTGCCAGCAGCCAAGAAAGTTTAGGGCGTCAGCCCCAGCATTTT. Translation: CASSQESLGRQPQHF.

This clonotype occurred a few times. The chain carries TRBV29-1 and TRBJ2-3; 9 bases are shared with TRBD1. J was trimmed by 6 bases and V by 7 bases; bases with no gene match: 5. The CDR3 totals 12 residues. CDR1 is SQVTM and CDR2 is ANQGSEA in the germline V gene. The CDR3 DNA sequence: TGCAGCGAGAGGGGGACAGGGGATACGCAGTATTTT. It yields the protein CSERGTGDTQYF.

This clonotype was counted ten times or more. J is TRBJ1-5 and V is TRBV2; 7 bases align to TRBD1. J was trimmed by 7 bases and V by 6 bases; bases with no gene match: 9. The CDR3 is 14 amino acids. Germline V gene lookup returns CDR1 SNHLY and CDR2 FYNNEI. DNA of the CDR3: TGTGCCAGCAGAACCGGGACAGATGGCCAGCCCCAGCATTTT. Amino acids: CASRTGTDGQPQHF.

This clonotype occurred many times. The chain carries TRBV11-2 and TRBJ2-5; D is tentatively TRBD1 or TRBD2 (5 bases each). Looked up from germline, CDR1 is SGHAT and CDR2 is FQNNGV. V lost 5 bases and J 0 bases, leaving 16 bases between the germline ends. The CDR3 covers 16 residues. The DNA of the CDR3 is TGTGCCAGCAGCAGAGAGGGTGAGGACAACCAAGAGACCCAGTACTTC. This translates into CASSREGEDNQETQYF.

This clonotype came up many times. The chain is built from TRBV3-1 and TRBJ2-1; D gene unclear. The CDR3 has 12 amino acids. V lost 8 bases to trimming and J lost 4 bases, with 9 bases between them. Germline V gene lookup returns CDR1 LGHDT and CDR2 YNNKEL (reference sequence). The CDR3 loop is CASSRAYNEQFF. CDR3 bases: TGTGCCAGCTCCCGGGCTTACAATGAGCAGTTCTTC.

J is TRBJ1-2 and V is TRBV7-3; TRBD1 agrees at 8 bases. The J segment lost 2 bases and the V segment lost 6 bases, leaving 5 bases of the junction unmatched. Germline-derived CDR1 and CDR2 are SGHTA and FQGTGA. This CDR3 contains 14 residues. The CDR3 sequence: CASRLQGDNYGYTF. The DNA of the CDR3 is TGTGCCAGCAGACTACAGGGGGACAACTATGGCTACACCTTC.

This clonotype has just one count. The genes are TRBV6-2 or TRBV6-3 and TRBJ2-3, with unresolved D. The length of the CDR3 is 12 residues. CDR1 and CDR2 (germline): MNHEY, SVGEGT. V was clipped by 2 bases and J by 5 bases, with 5 bases between them. In DNA form, the CDR3 reads TGTGCCAGCAGTTACATGCAAGATACGCAGTATTTT. Its protein is CASSYMQDTQYF.

This clonotype was recorded a few times. V and J are TRBV5-1 and TRBJ2-1, with 7 bases matching TRBD2. This CDR3 is built from 16 residues. The trim removed 0 bases at V and 3 bases at J, leaving 6 bases unmatched. The V gene's germline CDR1 is SGHRS and CDR2 YFSETQ. CDR3 region: CASSLGGSGHYNEQFF. The CDR3, as DNA: TGCGCCAGCAGCTTGGGTGGTAGCGGGCACTACAATGAGCAGTTCTTC.

The chain employs TRBV6-6 and TRBJ1-1; a possible D gene is TRBD1 (6 bases). V lost 2 bases, J lost 5 bases, and 15 bases lay in between. The CDR3 has 15 residues. CDR1 MNHNY and CDR2 SVGAGI come from the germline V gene (reference sequence). The CDR3 DNA is TGTGCCAGCAGTTACCTGGGGAGAGGGGGAACTGAAGCTTTCTTT. Its protein is CASSYLGRGGTEAFF.

This clonotype came up many times. The V call is TRBV6-1, the J call TRBJ2-7; D gene ambiguous. There are 16 residues in the CDR3. Between the trimmed V and J ends, which lost 7 bases and 2 bases, there was a span of 21 bases. CDR1 MNHNS and CDR2 SASEGT come from the germline V gene. The CDR3 sequence is CASTPAFGPSTYEQYF. CDR3 bases: TGTGCCAGCACCCCCGCGTTTGGGCCGTCCACCTACGAGCAGTACTTC.

V usage is TRBV10-3 and J usage is TRBJ1-6, with D maybe TRBD1 (5 bases). Germline loops: CDR1 ENHRY, CDR2 SYGVKD. There are 15 residues in the CDR3. Trimming removed 2 bases from V and 9 bases from J, with 14 bases in between. The CDR3 nucleotides are TGTGCCATCAGTGAGCGGAGCAGGGAGGGTTCACCCCTCCACTTT. Protein sequence: CAISERSREGSPLHF.